The 14 T cell receptor beta chains below all came from one sample that was sequenced in a study of T-cell reconstitution after alpha-beta-depleted transplantation in children. Library preparation (for TCRbeta) was performed with unique molecular identifiers. TCRdb fed the PCR reads into MiXCR, producing one record per CDR3 protein. Counted here are fewer than 350,000 distinct CDR3 sequences, around a tenth occurring once; the ten biggest clones make up 7.5%. The specimen comprised PBMCs, sampled before TCRalphabeta/CD19-depleted stem cell transplant. The receptors shown here come from a boy younger than two with acute myeloid leukemia, due to receive a stem cell transplant.

The gene calls are TRBV6-5 and TRBJ2-1; unclear D gene. This CDR3 spans 16 amino acids. Germline V gives CDR1 MNHEY, CDR2 SVGAGI. V shed 0 bases and J shed 11 bases, with 20 bases lying between them. The CDR3 DNA reads TGTGCCAGCAGTTACTCGGCCGACAAGACTCGCCATAAGCAGTTCTTC. Translated, it gives CASSYSADKTRHKQFF.

This clonotype turned up a few times. V usage is TRBV2 and J usage is TRBJ2-4; TRBD2 matches at 15 bases. Germline V CDR1 and CDR2: SNHLY, FYNNEI. With V trimmed by 4 bases and J by 3 bases, 7 bases remained unmatched. The CDR3 loop spans 18 amino acids. CDR3 coding DNA: TGTGCCAGCAGTGGGGGACTAGCGGGAGGATGGGACAAAAACATTCAGTACTTC. It is translated as CASSGGLAGGWDKNIQYF. Based on the CDR3 plus reference TRBV2 and TRBJ2-4, the full variable domain is EPEVTQTPSHQVTQMGQEVILRCVPISNHLYFYWYRQILGQKVEFLVSFYNNEISEKSEIFDDQFSVERPDGSNFTLKIRSTKLEDSAMYFCASSGGLAGGWDKNIQYFGAGTRLSVL.

Notes on this clonotype: The junction and the germline gene differ at one end; a read error may be behind it. V gene TRBV5-1 combines with J gene TRBJ2-3, with 9 positions matching TRBD2. The CDR3 contains 14 residues. The V gene's germline CDR1 is SGHRS and CDR2 YFSETQ. Here the CDR3 DNA reads TGCGCCAGCAGCTTCGGGACTAGCACAGATACGCATTATTTT. Translating it yields CASSFGTSTDTHYF.

This clonotype was seen a handful of times. This sequence joins TRBV5-1 and TRBJ2-1; 7 bases align to TRBD1. V shed 4 bases, J shed 4 bases, and the junction held 11 bases outside the gene matches. CDR1 SGHRS and CDR2 YFSETQ come from the germline V gene. The CDR3 length is 16 residues. CDR3 coding DNA: TGCGCCAGCAGCCCCGGACAGGTCCCACTTTACAATGAGCAGTTCTTC. Translation gives CASSPGQVPLYNEQFF. Filled out from reference TRBV5-1 and TRBJ2-1, the complete variable domain reads KAGVTQTPRYLIKTRGQQVTLSCSPISGHRSVSWYQQTPGQGLQFLFEYFSETQRNKGNFPGRFSGRQFSNSRSEMNVSTLELGDSALYLCASSPGQVPLYNEQFFGPGTRLTVL.

This sequence joins TRBV5-1 and TRBJ1-6, with 8 bases matching TRBD1. The CDR3 covers 16 residues. CDR1 SGHRS and CDR2 YFSETQ come from the germline V gene. The trim removed 4 bases at V and 7 bases at J, leaving 10 bases unmatched. In nucleotides, the CDR3 is TGCGCCAGCAGCCCGGGCAACAGGGGGTACAATTCACCCCTCCACTTT. This encodes CASSPGNRGYNSPLHF.

This clonotype was seen at least ten times. The J gene is TRBJ1-4, the V gene TRBV29-1, with D unclear. CDR1 and CDR2 (germline): SQVTM, ANQGSEA. Trimming cost V 4 bases and J 8 bases, with 14 bases left between them. The CDR3 length is 13 residues. The CDR3 DNA reads TGCAGCGTTGGTGGCGAGGGAGGGGAAAAACTGTTTTTT. Translating it yields CSVGGEGGEKLFF.

This clonotype has at least ten counts. This chain links TRBV12-3 or TRBV12-4 with TRBJ1-2, with TRBD1 as a possible D gene (5 bases). The germline V and J ends were trimmed by 5 bases and 4 bases, with 11 bases remaining between them. The CDR3 sequence is 13 residues long. The CDR3 spells CASSPNRSYGYTF. The CDR3 DNA sequence: TGTGCCAGCAGTCCAAACAGGTCCTATGGCTACACCTTC.

This clonotype came up many times. The rearrangement links TRBV12-3 or TRBV12-4 to TRBJ2-1, with a possible D match to TRBD2 (6 bases). The CDR3 runs 14 residues. V was clipped by 7 bases and J by 4 bases, with 14 bases between them. DNA for the CDR3: TGTGCCAGCACCTCCCTGGGACTTTACAATGAGCAGTTCTTC. It codes for CASTSLGLYNEQFF.

The chain is built from TRBV6-5 and TRBJ2-1; 15 bases fit TRBD2. This CDR3 spans 18 amino acids. With 2 bases clipped from V and 6 bases from J, the junction kept 8 bases outside the gene matches. The germline CDR1 and CDR2 sequences are MNHEY and SVGAGI. Here the CDR3 reads CASSYGTSGRRWGNEQFF. CDR3 nucleotides: TGTGCCAGCAGTTACGGGACTAGCGGGAGGAGGTGGGGCAATGAGCAGTTCTTC.

This clonotype was seen at least ten times. CDR3 residues: CASSQPGHLSNEQFF. For the CDR3, the DNA is TGTGCCAGCAGTCAACCGGGACATCTTTCCAATGAGCAGTTCTTC. The gene calls are TRBV12-3 or TRBV12-4 and TRBJ2-1; D perhaps matches TRBD1 (6 bases). The CDR3 totals 15 residues. V lost 5 bases and J lost 6, with 17 bases in between.

This clonotype was found many times. This chain links TRBV11-2 with TRBJ1-6; no firm D call. Trimming left V 4 bases short and J 7 bases short, with 14 bases between. The CDR3 spans 15 residues. The germline gives CDR1 SGHAT, CDR2 FQNNGV. The CDR3 DNA reads as TGTGCCAGCAGCTGGCGGAGGGCATACAATTCACCCCTCCACTTT. Protein: CASSWRRAYNSPLHF.

In its sample, this clonotype was seen many times. The chain joins TRBV5-1 to TRBJ2-1; 10 bases agree with TRBD2. The CDR3 consists of 15 residues. V was pared by 3 bases and J by 4 bases, with 4 bases of the junction left unmatched. Germline V gene sequence: CDR1 SGHRS, CDR2 YFSETQ. The CDR3 nucleotides read TGCGCCAGCAGCTCCCCAGCGGGAGGGTACAATGAGCAGTTCTTC. Translation: CASSSPAGGYNEQFF.

This clonotype was detected many times. The chain uses TRBV4-1 and TRBJ1-1, with a weak D call TRBD1 (6 bases). Germline CDR1 and CDR2: MGHRA and YSYEKL. This CDR3 has 16 residues. The V and J ends lost 4 bases and 1 base respectively, with 16 bases between them. The CDR3 sequence is CASSPGQSRRNTEAFF. The CDR3 DNA sequence: TGCGCCAGCAGCCCCGGACAGTCCCGGAGGAACACTGAAGCTTTCTTT.

This clonotype was counted many times. The rearrangement links TRBV6-5 to TRBJ2-7; TRBD1 aligns across 12 bases. Trimming removed 0 bases from V and 2 bases from J; junction bases left unmatched: 2. Germline CDR1 and CDR2: MNHEY and SVGAGI. This CDR3 is 16 amino acids long. CDR3 bases: TGTGCCAGCAGTTACTCCGGGACAGGGGGCGCCTACGAGCAGTACTTC. Protein sequence: CASSYSGTGGAYEQYF.